One sample yielded the 31 T cell receptor beta chains listed below, sequenced in a study of blood T cell repertoires in COVID-19. Assay used: immunoSEQ multiplex PCR; TCRdb lists only in-frame clones, some missing. The repertoire consists of about 250,000 clones, with roughly 86% occurring once and the leading ten covering 5.5% to 6.5%. The sequenced sample consisted of peripheral blood. The origin of the receptors is a woman aged 80 or over with COVID-19, enrolled during active disease.

In nucleotides, the CDR3 is TGTGCCAGCAGCTTAGCGACAGGTTCTGGTTCACCCCTCCACTTT. Translating gives CASSLATGSGSPLHF. The chain combines TRBV7-2 with TRBJ1-6, with a weak D call TRBD1 (6 bases). This CDR3 region has 15 residues. The germline V and J ends were trimmed by 0 bases and 9 bases, with 12 bases remaining between them. CDR1 and CDR2 (germline): SGHTA, FQGNSA.

The V call is TRBV7-9, the J call TRBJ2-6; D not certain. CDR1 is SEHNR, CDR2 FQNEAQ, per germline (reference sequence). CDR3 length: 15 residues. The germline V and J ends were trimmed by 2 bases and 1 base, with 6 bases remaining between them. The CDR3: CASSLRVSGANVLTF. Here the CDR3 DNA reads TGTGCCAGCAGCTTACGGGTATCTGGGGCCAACGTCCTGACTTTC.

This chain links TRBV5-1 with TRBJ1-2; 7 bases map to TRBD1. Germline values: CDR1 SGHRS, CDR2 YFSETQ. Unmatched junction bases numbered 7, after V lost 4 bases and J lost 4 bases. This CDR3 has 14 amino acids. DNA of the CDR3: TGCGCCAGCAGCCCCGGGACAGCTGTCTATGGCTACACCTTC. Translating gives CASSPGTAVYGYTF.

This rearrangement joins TRBV7-2 to TRBJ2-5, with TRBD2 as a possible D gene (6 bases). CDR3 length: 15 amino acids. V lost 0 bases, J lost 3 bases, and 11 bases lay in between. CDR1 and CDR2 from the germline V gene are SGHTA and FQGNSA. The CDR3 loop reads CASSLAWGVKETQYF. In DNA, the CDR3 is TGTGCCAGCAGCTTAGCATGGGGGGTAAAAGAGACCCAGTACTTC.

The V call is TRBV7-3, the J call TRBJ2-1; D is perhaps TRBD1 (5 bases). V was trimmed by 3 bases and J by 1 base, leaving 13 bases between them. The CDR3 is 16 residues long. Per the germline V gene, CDR1 is SGHTA and CDR2 is FQGTGA. The CDR3 here is CASSLGPLESYNEQFF. Written as DNA, the CDR3 is TGTGCCAGCAGCTTGGGGCCGTTAGAGTCCTACAATGAGCAGTTCTTC.

A few counts support this clone. J is TRBJ2-1 and V is TRBV3-1 (or the pseudogene TRBV3-2), with D perhaps TRBD2 (6 bases). V lost 3 bases and J lost 16, with 22 bases in between. Germline V lookup: CDR1 LGHDT, CDR2 YNNKEL (reference sequence). This CDR3 comprises 14 residues. This CDR3 is CASSQFRGGTGVFF. The CDR3 bases are TGTGCCAGCAGCCAGTTTAGGGGTGGGACGGGGGTCTTCTTC.

The rearrangement joins TRBV18 to TRBJ2-7; 8 nucleotides line up with TRBD1. The length of the CDR3 is 12 residues. Trimming cost V 5 bases and J 6 bases; bases outside gene matches: 3. Germline V lookup: CDR1 KGHSH, CDR2 LQKENI. DNA of the CDR3: TGTGCCAGCTCAACCGACAGGGGCGAGCAGTACGTC. Translation: CASSTDRGEQYV.

The V and J genes are TRBV28 and TRBJ2-2, with 8 bases aligning to TRBD1. This CDR3 is 15 amino acids long. In germline, CDR1 is MDHEN, CDR2 SYDVKM. J gave up 4 bases and V 7 bases, and 8 bases lay outside the gene matches. The CDR3 DNA follows: TGTGCCAGCACCCCCAGGGGGCGTTCCACCGGGGAGCTGTTTTTT. Its translation: CASTPRGRSTGELFF.

V usage is TRBV28 and J usage is TRBJ2-1, with TRBD1 matching 7 bases. Germline CDR1 reads MDHEN; CDR2 reads SYDVKM. Trimming at V came to 5 bases and at J to 2 bases, leaving 3 bases not matched to a gene. The CDR3 is 14 amino acids. CDR3 region: CASSRTGTYNEQFF. As DNA, the CDR3 is TGTGCCAGCAGTAGGACAGGCACCTACAATGAGCAGTTCTTC.

This sequence joins TRBV5-6 and TRBJ1-1; D perhaps matches TRBD1 (5 bases). The CDR3 is 13 residues long. Trimming stripped 4 bases from V and 1 base from J, with 8 bases between. Germline V gives CDR1 SGHDT, CDR2 YYEEEE. CDR3 region: CASSSTGNTEAFF. CDR3 sequence (DNA): TGTGCCAGCAGCAGTACAGGGAACACTGAAGCTTTCTTT.

The genes are TRBV4-3 and TRBJ1-6, with no clear D. There are 15 residues in the CDR3. The V end lost 1 base, the J end lost 8 bases, and 12 bases lay between the germline ends. CDR1 is LGHNA and CDR2 is YSLEER in the germline V gene. This chain's CDR3 is CASSQGLRSDSPLHF. CDR3 sequence (DNA): TGCGCCAGCAGCCAAGGTCTCAGGTCCGATTCACCCCTCCACTTT.

This chain connects TRBV14 to TRBJ1-3; 9 nucleotides line up with TRBD1. CDR3 size: 16 residues. The V gene's germline CDR1 is SGHDN and CDR2 FVKESK. J was trimmed by 0 bases and V by 4 bases; bases with no gene match: 4. The CDR3 bases are TGTGCCAGCAGCCTACAGGGGGCCTTCTCTGGAAACACCATATATTTT. Amino acids: CASSLQGAFSGNTIYF.

The CDR3: CAIRQGPNTGELFF. DNA of the CDR3: TGTGCCATAAGACAGGGACCTAACACCGGGGAGCTGTTTTTT. The chain carries TRBV3-1 (or the pseudogene TRBV3-2) and TRBJ2-2; TRBD1 matches 7 bases. The CDR3 is 14 amino acids. The germline CDR1 and CDR2 sequences are LGHDT and YNNKEL (reference sequence). V lost 10 bases to trimming and J lost 2 bases; unmatched junction nucleotides: 7.

The chain links TRBV5-1 to TRBJ1-6; perhaps TRBD1 as D (5 bases). The V end was cut by 0 bases, the J end by 0 bases, with 10 bases between. Germline V lookup: CDR1 SGHRS, CDR2 YFSETQ. The CDR3 runs to 17 residues. The CDR3: CASSLAGTSSYNSPLHF. In nucleotides, the CDR3 is TGCGCCAGCAGCTTGGCTGGGACTAGCTCCTATAATTCACCCCTCCACTTT. The complete variable domain, with remaining parts taken from reference TRBV5-1 and TRBJ1-6, reads KAGVTQTPRYLIKTRGQQVTLSCSPISGHRSVSWYQQTPGQGLQFLFEYFSETQRNKGNFPGRFSGRQFSNSRSEMNVSTLELGDSALYLCASSLAGTSSYNSPLHFGNGTRLTVT.

This chain links TRBV30 with TRBJ1-3, with a tentative D call TRBD1 (5 bases). This CDR3 is 14 amino acids long. V dropped 3 bases and J dropped 4 bases, with 13 bases sitting between them. Germline values: CDR1 GTSNPN, CDR2 SVGIG (reference sequence). The CDR3 bases are TGTGCCTGGAGCTGGGGGAGGGACGGAAACACCATATATTTT. This translates into CAWSWGRDGNTIYF. Filled out from reference TRBV30 and TRBJ1-3, the complete variable domain reads SQTIHQWPATLVQPVGSPLSLECTVEGTSNPNLYWYRQAAGRGLQLLFYSVGIGQISSEVPQNLSASRPQDRQFILSSKKLLLSDSGFYLCAWSWGRDGNTIYFGEGSWLTVV.

CDR3 DNA: TGTGCCAGCAGCCAAGGCCAGGTAGGGAGCCCGCAGTATTTT. It is translated as CASSQGQVGSPQYF. The rearrangement uses TRBV3-1 (or the pseudogene TRBV3-2) and TRBJ2-3; tentative D call: TRBD2 (5 bases). Trimming took 1 base from V and 10 from J, leaving 15 bases between them. Per the germline V gene, CDR1 is LGHDT and CDR2 is YNNKEL (reference sequence). This CDR3 has 14 residues.

V usage is TRBV7-2 and J usage is TRBJ2-1; TRBD1 is a possible D gene (5 bases). This CDR3 has 14 amino acids. V lost 4 bases, J lost 6 bases, and 13 bases lay in between. Germline V gene sequence: CDR1 SGHTA, CDR2 FQGNSA. Here the CDR3 reads CASSWGLGGNEQFF. The CDR3 DNA sequence: TGTGCCAGCAGCTGGGGCCTTGGCGGCAATGAGCAGTTCTTC. The full variable domain, its missing parts supplied by reference TRBV7-2 and TRBJ2-1, is GAGVSQSPSNKVTEKGKDVELRCDPISGHTALYWYRQSLGQGLEFLIYFQGNSAPDKSGLPSDRFSAERTGGSVSTLTIQRTQQEDSAVYLCASSWGLGGNEQFFGPGTRLTVL.

CDR3 DNA: TGTGCCAGCAGCACGGGTAGGTTCACTGAAGCTTTCTTT. This encodes CASSTGRFTEAFF. The chain is built from TRBV7-2 and TRBJ1-1; D unclear. The CDR3 has 13 residues. Trimming removed 5 bases from V and 4 bases from J, with 11 bases in between. Germline V gives CDR1 SGHTA, CDR2 FQGNSA. Together with reference TRBV7-2 and TRBJ1-1, the CDR3 gives the full variable domain: GAGVSQSPSNKVTEKGKDVELRCDPISGHTALYWYRQSLGQGLEFLIYFQGNSAPDKSGLPSDRFSAERTGGSVSTLTIQRTQQEDSAVYLCASSTGRFTEAFFGQGTRLTVV.

The gene calls are TRBV3-1 (or the pseudogene TRBV3-2) and TRBJ2-3, with a weak D call TRBD2 (7 bases). CDR3 length: 13 amino acids. Germline loops: CDR1 LGHDT, CDR2 YNNKEL (reference sequence). Trimming cost V 4 bases and J 5 bases, with 10 bases left between them. Here the CDR3 DNA reads TGTGCCAGCAGCCGAAGGGGGGGAGATACGCAGTATTTT. Translating gives CASSRRGGDTQYF.

The chain employs TRBV3-1 (or the pseudogene TRBV3-2) and TRBJ2-2; 14 positions match TRBD2. Germline V gene data show CDR1 as LGHDT and CDR2 as YNNKEL (reference sequence). Unmatched junction bases numbered 1, after V lost 0 bases and J lost 1 base. The CDR3 is made up of 18 amino acids. In DNA form, the CDR3 reads TGTGCCAGCAGCCAAGAAGGGACTAGCGGGAGGAACACCGGGGAGCTGTTTTTT. Its translation: CASSQEGTSGRNTGELFF.

The CDR3 DNA is TGTGCCAGCAGCCCCCCGAGCTCCTACGAGCAGTACTTC. It codes for CASSPPSSYEQYF. This chain connects TRBV7-2 to TRBJ2-7; D is undetermined. The germline gives CDR1 SGHTA, CDR2 FQGNSA. CDR3 size: 13 residues. V dropped 5 bases and J dropped 0 bases, with 8 bases sitting between them.

This chain uses TRBV10-3 with TRBJ2-3, with 9 positions matching TRBD2. Germline-derived CDR1 and CDR2 are ENHRY and SYGVKD. The CDR3 is 18 residues long. V shed 2 bases, J shed 0 bases, and the junction held 9 bases outside the gene matches. CDR3 protein: CAISERSGGLSSTDTQYF. The CDR3 DNA follows: TGTGCCATCAGTGAGAGAAGCGGGGGGCTTTCTAGCACAGATACGCAGTATTTT.

V is TRBV11-2 and J is TRBJ2-3; 13 bases agree with TRBD2. There are 18 residues in the CDR3. Trimming removed 2 bases from V and 0 bases from J; junction bases left unmatched: 5. The germline V gene encodes CDR1 SGHAT and CDR2 FQNNGV. In nucleotides, the CDR3 is TGTGCCAGCAGCTTAATGGGACTAGCGGGGCGAAGCACAGATACGCAGTATTTT. Its protein product is CASSLMGLAGRSTDTQYF.

This rearrangement joins TRBV28 to TRBJ2-7; 7 bases fit TRBD1. Per the germline V gene, CDR1 is MDHEN and CDR2 is SYDVKM. Losses at the gene ends were 6 bases for V and 7 bases for J; bases not matched to a gene: 3. This CDR3 contains 11 residues. CDR3 sequence: CASRDRREQYV. CDR3 nucleotide sequence: TGTGCCAGCAGGGACAGGAGGGAGCAGTACGTC.

The chain has TRBV2 and TRBJ1-2, with TRBD1 identical over 12 bases. The CDR3 has 15 residues. Trimming took 4 bases from V and 8 from J; bases not matched to a gene: 8. Germline CDR1 reads SNHLY; CDR2 reads FYNNEI. The CDR3 bases are TGTGCCAGCAGTGGGGGGACAGGGGGCGAAGGAGGCTACACCTTC. Amino acid sequence: CASSGGTGGEGGYTF.

J is TRBJ2-2 and V is TRBV12-3 or TRBV12-4; D unclear. V dropped 6 bases and J dropped 1 base, with 6 bases sitting between them. The CDR3 sequence is 13 residues long. As DNA, the CDR3 is TGTGCCAGCAGGCGACAGAACACCGGGGAGCTGTTTTTT. Protein product: CASRRQNTGELFF.

Notes on this clone: This sample includes further DNA sequences coding for the same CDR3. The genes are TRBV19 and TRBJ1-2, with TRBD1 identical over 7 bases. The CDR3 runs 14 residues. After removal of 5 bases from V and 0 bases from J, the junction contained 3 bases not matched to a gene. CDR1 and CDR2 from the germline V gene are LNHDA and SQIVND (reference sequence). The CDR3 DNA sequence: TGTGCCAGTAGTCCGGGGACAGCTAACTATGGCTACACCTTC. As protein: CASSPGTANYGYTF. The entire variable domain, with the rest obtained from reference TRBV19 and TRBJ1-2, is as follows: DGGITQSPKYLFRKEGQNVTLSCEQNLNHDAMYWYRQDPGQGLRLIYYSQIVNDFQKGDIAEGYSVSREKKESFPLTVTSAQKNPTAFYLCASSPGTANYGYTFGSGTRLTVV.

The rearrangement uses TRBV28 and TRBJ1-5, with a possible D match to TRBD1 (5 bases). CDR1 and CDR2 from the germline V gene are MDHEN and SYDVKM. This CDR3 comprises 13 residues. DNA for the CDR3: TGTGCTTTAGCGGGGGGAGGTAATCAGCCCCAGCATTTT. Its protein is CALAGGGNQPQHF.

The chain is built from TRBV18 and TRBJ2-7; maybe TRBD1 (6 bases). The germline V gene encodes CDR1 KGHSH and CDR2 LQKENI. Trimming cost V 3 bases and J 1 base, with 7 bases left between them. This CDR3 contains 13 residues. In DNA form, the CDR3 reads TGTGCCAGCTCACCCGGACAGTCCTACGAGCAGTACGTC. As protein: CASSPGQSYEQYV.

Here the CDR3 DNA reads TGTGCCAGCATAGTCCCCCTAGCGGGGGGACCTAACACCGGGGAGCTGTTTTTT. It translates to CASIVPLAGGPNTGELFF. The chain combines TRBV6-4 with TRBJ2-2, with 11 bases lining up with TRBD2. Germline CDR1 and CDR2: MRHNA and SNTAGT. The CDR3 consists of 18 residues. Trimming at V came to 7 bases and at J to 2 bases, leaving 12 bases not matched to a gene.

The chain recombines TRBV10-3 with TRBJ1-6; TRBD1 aligns across 10 bases. J was trimmed by 1 base and V by 10 bases; bases with no gene match: 4. The CDR3 is 15 amino acids. Germline V gives CDR1 ENHRY, CDR2 SYGVKD. CDR3 DNA: TGTGCCACCAGGACAGGGGGGTCCTATAATTCACCCCTCCACTTT. It translates to CATRTGGSYNSPLHF.